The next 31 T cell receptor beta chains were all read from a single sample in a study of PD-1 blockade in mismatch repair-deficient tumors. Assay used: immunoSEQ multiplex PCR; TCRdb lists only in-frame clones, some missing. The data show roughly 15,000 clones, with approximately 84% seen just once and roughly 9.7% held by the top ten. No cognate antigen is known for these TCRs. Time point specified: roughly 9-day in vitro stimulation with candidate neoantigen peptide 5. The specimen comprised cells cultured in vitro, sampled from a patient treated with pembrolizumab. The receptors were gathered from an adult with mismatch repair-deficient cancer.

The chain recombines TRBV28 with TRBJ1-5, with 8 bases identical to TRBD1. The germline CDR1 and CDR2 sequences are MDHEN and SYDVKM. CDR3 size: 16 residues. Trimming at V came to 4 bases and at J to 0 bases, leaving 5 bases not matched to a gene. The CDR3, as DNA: TGTGCCAGCAGTTCTGGACAGGGCTATAGCAATCAGCCCCAGCATTTT. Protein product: CASSSGQGYSNQPQHF. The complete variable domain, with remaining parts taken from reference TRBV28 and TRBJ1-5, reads DVKVTQSSRYLVKRTGEKVFLECVQDMDHENMFWYRQDPGLGLRLIYFSYDVKMKEKGDIPEGYSVSREKKERFSLILESASTNQTSMYLCASSSGQGYSNQPQHFGDGTRLSIL.

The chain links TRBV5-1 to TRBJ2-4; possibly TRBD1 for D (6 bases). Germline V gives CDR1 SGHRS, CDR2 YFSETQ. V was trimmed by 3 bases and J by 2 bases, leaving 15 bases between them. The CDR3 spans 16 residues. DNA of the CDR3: TGCGCCAGCAGCTCAGCCGGGACACCGTCCAAAAACATTCAGTACTTC. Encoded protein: CASSSAGTPSKNIQYF. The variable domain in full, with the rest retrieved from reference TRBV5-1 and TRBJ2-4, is KAGVTQTPRYLIKTRGQQVTLSCSPISGHRSVSWYQQTPGQGLQFLFEYFSETQRNKGNFPGRFSGRQFSNSRSEMNVSTLELGDSALYLCASSSAGTPSKNIQYFGAGTRLSVL.

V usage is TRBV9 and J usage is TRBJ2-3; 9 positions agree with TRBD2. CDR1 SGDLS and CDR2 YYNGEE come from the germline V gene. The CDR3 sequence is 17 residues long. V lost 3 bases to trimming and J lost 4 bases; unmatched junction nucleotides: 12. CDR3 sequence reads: CASSGPGSGRTADTQYF. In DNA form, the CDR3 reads TGTGCCAGCAGCGGACCGGGGAGCGGGAGGACGGCAGATACGCAGTATTTT.

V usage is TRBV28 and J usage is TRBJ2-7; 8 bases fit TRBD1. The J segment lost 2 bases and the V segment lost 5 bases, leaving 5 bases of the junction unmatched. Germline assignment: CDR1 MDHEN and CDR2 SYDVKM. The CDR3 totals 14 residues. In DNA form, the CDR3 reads TGTGCCAGCAGTCATACGGACAGGGCCTACGAGCAGTACTTC. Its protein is CASSHTDRAYEQYF.

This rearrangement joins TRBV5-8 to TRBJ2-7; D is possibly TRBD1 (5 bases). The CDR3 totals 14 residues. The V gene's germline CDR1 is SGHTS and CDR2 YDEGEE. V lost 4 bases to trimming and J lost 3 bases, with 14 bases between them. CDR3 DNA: TGTGCCAGCAGCGCGCCGACAGTTTACTACGAGCAGTACTTC. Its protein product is CASSAPTVYYEQYF.

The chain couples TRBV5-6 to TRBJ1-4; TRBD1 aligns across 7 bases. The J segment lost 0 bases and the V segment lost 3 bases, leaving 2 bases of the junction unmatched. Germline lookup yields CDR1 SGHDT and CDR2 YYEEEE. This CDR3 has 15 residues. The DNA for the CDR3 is TGTGCCAGCAGCTCAGACAGGGCAACTAATGAAAAACTGTTTTTT. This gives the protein CASSSDRATNEKLFF. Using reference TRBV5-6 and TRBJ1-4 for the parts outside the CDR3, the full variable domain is DAGVTQSPTHLIKTRGQQVTLRCSPKSGHDTVSWYQQALGQGPQFIFQYYEEEERQRGNFPDRFSGHQFPNYSSELNVNALLLGDSALYLCASSSDRATNEKLFFGSGTQLSVL.

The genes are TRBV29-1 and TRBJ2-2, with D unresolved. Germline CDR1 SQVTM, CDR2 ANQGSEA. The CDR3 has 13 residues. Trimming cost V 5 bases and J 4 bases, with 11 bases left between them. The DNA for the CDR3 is TGCAGCGTTCCCAGGAGCCTCACCGGGGAGCTGTTTTTT. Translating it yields CSVPRSLTGELFF.

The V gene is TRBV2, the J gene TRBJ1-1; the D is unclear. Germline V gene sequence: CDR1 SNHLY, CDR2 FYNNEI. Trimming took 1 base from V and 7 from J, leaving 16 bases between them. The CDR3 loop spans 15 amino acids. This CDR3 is CASSEDPGGFFEAFF. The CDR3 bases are TGTGCCAGCAGTGAAGATCCAGGAGGGTTTTTTGAAGCTTTCTTT.

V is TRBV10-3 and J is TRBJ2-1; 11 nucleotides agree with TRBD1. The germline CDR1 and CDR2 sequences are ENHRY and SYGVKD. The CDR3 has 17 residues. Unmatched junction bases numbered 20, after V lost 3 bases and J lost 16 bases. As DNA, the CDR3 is TGTGCCATCAGTGACCCTCTTGCGGACAGGGGGCTTAACTCAATTTTCTTC. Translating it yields CAISDPLADRGLNSIFF.

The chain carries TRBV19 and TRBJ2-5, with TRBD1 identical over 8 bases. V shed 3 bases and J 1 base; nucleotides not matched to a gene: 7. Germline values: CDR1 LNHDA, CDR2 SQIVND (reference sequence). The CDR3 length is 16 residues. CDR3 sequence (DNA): TGTGCCAGTAGTATCCCCGGGACAGGCACCCAAGAGACCCAGTACTTC. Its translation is CASSIPGTGTQETQYF.

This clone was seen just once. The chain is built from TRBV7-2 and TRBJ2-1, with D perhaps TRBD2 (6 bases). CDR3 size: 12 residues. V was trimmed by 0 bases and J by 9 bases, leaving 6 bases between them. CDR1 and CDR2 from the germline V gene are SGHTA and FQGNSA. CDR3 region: CASSLARGEQFF. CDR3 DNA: TGTGCCAGCAGCTTAGCGCGGGGTGAGCAGTTCTTC.

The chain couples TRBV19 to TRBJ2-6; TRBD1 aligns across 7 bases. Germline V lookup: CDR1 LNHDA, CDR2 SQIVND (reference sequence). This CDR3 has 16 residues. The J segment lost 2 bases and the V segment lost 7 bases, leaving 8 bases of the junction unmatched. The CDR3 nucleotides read TGTGCCAGTATGGGACAGCGTGAAACTGGGGCCAACGTCCTGACTTTC. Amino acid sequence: CASMGQRETGANVLTF. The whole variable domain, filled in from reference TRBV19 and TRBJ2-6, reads DGGITQSPKYLFRKEGQNVTLSCEQNLNHDAMYWYRQDPGQGLRLIYYSQIVNDFQKGDIAEGYSVSREKKESFPLTVTSAQKNPTAFYLCASMGQRETGANVLTFGAGSRLTVL.

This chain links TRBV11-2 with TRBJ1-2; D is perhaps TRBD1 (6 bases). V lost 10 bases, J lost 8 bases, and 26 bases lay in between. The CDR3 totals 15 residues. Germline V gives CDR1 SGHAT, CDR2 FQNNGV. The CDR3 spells CATPLPGARGVGYTF. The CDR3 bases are TGTGCCACCCCTTTACCCGGTGCCAGGGGAGTGGGCTACACCTTC.

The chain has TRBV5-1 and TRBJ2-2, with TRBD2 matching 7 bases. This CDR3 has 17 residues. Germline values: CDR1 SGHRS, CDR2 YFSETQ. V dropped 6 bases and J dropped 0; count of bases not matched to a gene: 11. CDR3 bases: TGCGCCAGCAAGACCCCGGCGGGAGTAACGAACACCGGGGAGCTGTTTTTT. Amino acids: CASKTPAGVTNTGELFF.

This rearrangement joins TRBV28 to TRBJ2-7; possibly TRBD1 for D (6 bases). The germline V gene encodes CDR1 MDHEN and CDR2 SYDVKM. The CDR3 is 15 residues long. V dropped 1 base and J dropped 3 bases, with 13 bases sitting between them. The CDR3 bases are TGTGCCAGCAGTTTATTGGGGGCCAGTTTCTACGAGCAGTACTTC. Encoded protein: CASSLLGASFYEQYF. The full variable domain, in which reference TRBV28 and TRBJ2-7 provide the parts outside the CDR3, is DVKVTQSSRYLVKRTGEKVFLECVQDMDHENMFWYRQDPGLGLRLIYFSYDVKMKEKGDIPEGYSVSREKKERFSLILESASTNQTSMYLCASSLLGASFYEQYFGPGTRLTVT.

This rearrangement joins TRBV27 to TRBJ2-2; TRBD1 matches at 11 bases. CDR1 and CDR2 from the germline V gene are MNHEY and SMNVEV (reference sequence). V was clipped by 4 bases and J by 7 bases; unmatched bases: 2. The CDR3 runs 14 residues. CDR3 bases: TGTGCCAGCAGTTGGACAGGGGGCCACGGGGAGCTGTTTTTT. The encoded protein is CASSWTGGHGELFF.

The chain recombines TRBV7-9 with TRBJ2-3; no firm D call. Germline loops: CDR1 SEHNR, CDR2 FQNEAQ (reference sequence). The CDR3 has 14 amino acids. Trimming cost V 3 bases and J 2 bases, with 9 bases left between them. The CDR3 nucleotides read TGTGCCAGCAGCTTTGCCAGATCCACAGATACGCAGTATTTT. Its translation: CASSFARSTDTQYF.

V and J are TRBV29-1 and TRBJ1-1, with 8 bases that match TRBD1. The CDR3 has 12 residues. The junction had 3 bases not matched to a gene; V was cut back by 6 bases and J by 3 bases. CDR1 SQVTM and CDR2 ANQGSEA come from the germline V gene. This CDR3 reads CSVGQEYTEAFF. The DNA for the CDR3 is TGCAGCGTGGGACAGGAGTACACTGAAGCTTTCTTT.

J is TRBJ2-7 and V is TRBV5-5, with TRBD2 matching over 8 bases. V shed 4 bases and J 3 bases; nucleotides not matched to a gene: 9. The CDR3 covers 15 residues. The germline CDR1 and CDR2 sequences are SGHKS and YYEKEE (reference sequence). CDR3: CASSLSSGTNYEQYF. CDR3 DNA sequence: TGTGCCAGCAGCCTTAGTAGCGGGACCAACTACGAGCAGTACTTC. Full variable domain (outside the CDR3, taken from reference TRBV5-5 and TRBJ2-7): DAGVTQSPTHLIKTRGQQVTLRCSPISGHKSVSWYQQVLGQGPQFIFQYYEKEERGRGNFPDRFSARQFPNYSSELNVNALLLGDSALYLCASSLSSGTNYEQYFGPGTRLTVT.

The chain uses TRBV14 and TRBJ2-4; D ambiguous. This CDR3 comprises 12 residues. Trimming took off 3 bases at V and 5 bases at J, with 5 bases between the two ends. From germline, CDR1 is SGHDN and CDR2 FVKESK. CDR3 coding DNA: TGTGCCAGCAGCCATTCAGAAAACATTCAGTACTTC. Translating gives CASSHSENIQYF.

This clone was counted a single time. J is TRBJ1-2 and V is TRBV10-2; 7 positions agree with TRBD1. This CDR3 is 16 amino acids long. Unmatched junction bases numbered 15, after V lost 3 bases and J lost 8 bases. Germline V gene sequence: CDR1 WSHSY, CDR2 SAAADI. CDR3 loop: CASSDLGTALVLGYTF. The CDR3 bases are TGCGCCAGCAGTGACCTGGGGACAGCCCTGGTGCTGGGCTACACCTTC.

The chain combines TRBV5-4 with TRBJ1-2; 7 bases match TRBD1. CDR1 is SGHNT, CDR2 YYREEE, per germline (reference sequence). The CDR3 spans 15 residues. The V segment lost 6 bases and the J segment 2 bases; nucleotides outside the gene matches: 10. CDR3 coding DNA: TGTGCCAGCAACCGCGGGGGGACAGAGAACTATGGCTACACCTTC. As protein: CASNRGGTENYGYTF. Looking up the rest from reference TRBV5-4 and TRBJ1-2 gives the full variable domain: ETGVTQSPTHLIKTRGQQVTLRCSSQSGHNTVSWYQQALGQGPQFIFQYYREEENGRGNFPPRFSGLQFPNYSSELNVNALELDDSALYLCASNRGGTENYGYTFGSGTRLTVV.

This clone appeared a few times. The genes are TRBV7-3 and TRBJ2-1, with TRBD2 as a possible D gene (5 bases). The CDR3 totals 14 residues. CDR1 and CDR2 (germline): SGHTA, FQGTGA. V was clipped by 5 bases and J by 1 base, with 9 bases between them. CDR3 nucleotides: TGTGCCAGCAGCCCGCGGACTTCCTACAATGAGCAGTTCTTC. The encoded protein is CASSPRTSYNEQFF.

The CDR3 DNA is TGTGCCAGCAGCTCTGCCCCCCTGGACAGGGAGGGTCCAGATACGCAGTATTTT. Protein product: CASSSAPLDREGPDTQYF. The chain carries TRBV7-2 and TRBJ2-3, with D maybe TRBD1 (8 bases). Germline CDR1 is SGHTA and CDR2 is FQGNSA. The CDR3 is 18 residues long. The V end lost 4 bases, the J end lost 4 bases, and 24 bases lay between the germline ends.

CDR3 amino acids: CASSQGPLADGGTDTQYF. The CDR3 region has the DNA TGTGCCAGCAGCCAAGGTCCACTAGCGGATGGGGGTACAGATACGCAGTATTTT. The genes are TRBV4-2 and TRBJ2-3; 8 bases map to TRBD2. The germline CDR1 and CDR2 sequences are LGHNA and YNFKEQ. Trimming removed 1 base from V and 3 bases from J; junction bases left unmatched: 12. The CDR3 extends over 18 amino acids.

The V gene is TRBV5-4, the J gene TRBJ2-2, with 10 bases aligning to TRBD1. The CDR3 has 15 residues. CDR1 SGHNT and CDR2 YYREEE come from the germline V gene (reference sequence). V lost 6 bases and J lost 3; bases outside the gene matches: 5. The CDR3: CASTPGQGYTGELFF. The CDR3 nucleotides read TGTGCCAGCACCCCGGGACAGGGGTACACCGGGGAGCTGTTTTTT.

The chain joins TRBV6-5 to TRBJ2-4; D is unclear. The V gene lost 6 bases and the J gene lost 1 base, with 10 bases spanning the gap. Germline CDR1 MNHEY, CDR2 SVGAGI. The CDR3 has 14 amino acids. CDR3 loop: CASRASHAKNIQYF. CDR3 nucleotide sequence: TGTGCCAGCAGAGCCTCCCATGCCAAAAACATTCAGTACTTC.

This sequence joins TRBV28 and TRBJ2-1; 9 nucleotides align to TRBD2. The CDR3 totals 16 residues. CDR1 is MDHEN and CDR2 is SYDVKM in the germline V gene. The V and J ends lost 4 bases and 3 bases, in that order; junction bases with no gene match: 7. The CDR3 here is CASSSPSSGSYNEQFF. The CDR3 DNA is TGTGCCAGCAGTTCCCCAAGTAGCGGGAGCTACAATGAGCAGTTCTTC.

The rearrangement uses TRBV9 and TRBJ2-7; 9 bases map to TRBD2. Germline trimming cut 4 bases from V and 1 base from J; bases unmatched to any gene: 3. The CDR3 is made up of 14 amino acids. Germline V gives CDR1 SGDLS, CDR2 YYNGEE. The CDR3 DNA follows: TGTGCCAGCAGCACGGGACTAGCATCCTACGAGCAGTACTTC. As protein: CASSTGLASYEQYF.

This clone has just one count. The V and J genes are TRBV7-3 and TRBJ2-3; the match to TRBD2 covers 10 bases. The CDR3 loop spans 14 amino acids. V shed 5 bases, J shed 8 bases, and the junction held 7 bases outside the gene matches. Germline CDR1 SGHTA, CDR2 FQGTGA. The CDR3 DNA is TGTGCCAGCAGCCCAGCGGGAGGGGGCGGTACGCAGTATTTT. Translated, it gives CASSPAGGGGTQYF.

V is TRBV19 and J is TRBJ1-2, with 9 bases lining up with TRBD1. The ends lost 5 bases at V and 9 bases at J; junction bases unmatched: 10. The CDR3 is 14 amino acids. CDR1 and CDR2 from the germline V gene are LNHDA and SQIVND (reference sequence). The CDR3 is CASSQPRDRDRYTF. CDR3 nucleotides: TGTGCCAGTAGTCAACCCCGGGACAGGGACCGCTACACCTTC.